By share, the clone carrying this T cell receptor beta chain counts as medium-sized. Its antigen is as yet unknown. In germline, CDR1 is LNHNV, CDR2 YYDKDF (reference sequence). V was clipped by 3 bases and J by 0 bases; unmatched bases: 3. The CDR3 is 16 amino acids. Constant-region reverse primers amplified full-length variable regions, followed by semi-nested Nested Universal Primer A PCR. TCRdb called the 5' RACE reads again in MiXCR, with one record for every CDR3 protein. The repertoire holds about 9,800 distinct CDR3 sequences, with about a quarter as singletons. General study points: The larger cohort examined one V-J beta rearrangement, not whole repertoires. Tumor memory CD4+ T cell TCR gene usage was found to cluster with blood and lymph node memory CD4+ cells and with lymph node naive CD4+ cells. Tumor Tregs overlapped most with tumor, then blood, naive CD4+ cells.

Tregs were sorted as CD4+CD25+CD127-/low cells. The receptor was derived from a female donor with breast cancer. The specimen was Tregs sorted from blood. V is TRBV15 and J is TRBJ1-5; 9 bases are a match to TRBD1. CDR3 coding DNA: TGTGCCACCAGCAGGAGGGACAGGGATAGCAATCAGCCCCAGCATTTT. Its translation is CATSRRDRDSNQPQHF. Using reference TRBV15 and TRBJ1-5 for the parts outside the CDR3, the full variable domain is DAMVIQNPRYQVTQFGKPVTLSCSQTLNHNVMYWYQQKSSQAPKLLFHYYDKDFNNEADTPDNFQSRRPNTSFCFLDIRSPGLGDTAMYLCATSRRDRDSNQPQHFGDGTRLSIL.